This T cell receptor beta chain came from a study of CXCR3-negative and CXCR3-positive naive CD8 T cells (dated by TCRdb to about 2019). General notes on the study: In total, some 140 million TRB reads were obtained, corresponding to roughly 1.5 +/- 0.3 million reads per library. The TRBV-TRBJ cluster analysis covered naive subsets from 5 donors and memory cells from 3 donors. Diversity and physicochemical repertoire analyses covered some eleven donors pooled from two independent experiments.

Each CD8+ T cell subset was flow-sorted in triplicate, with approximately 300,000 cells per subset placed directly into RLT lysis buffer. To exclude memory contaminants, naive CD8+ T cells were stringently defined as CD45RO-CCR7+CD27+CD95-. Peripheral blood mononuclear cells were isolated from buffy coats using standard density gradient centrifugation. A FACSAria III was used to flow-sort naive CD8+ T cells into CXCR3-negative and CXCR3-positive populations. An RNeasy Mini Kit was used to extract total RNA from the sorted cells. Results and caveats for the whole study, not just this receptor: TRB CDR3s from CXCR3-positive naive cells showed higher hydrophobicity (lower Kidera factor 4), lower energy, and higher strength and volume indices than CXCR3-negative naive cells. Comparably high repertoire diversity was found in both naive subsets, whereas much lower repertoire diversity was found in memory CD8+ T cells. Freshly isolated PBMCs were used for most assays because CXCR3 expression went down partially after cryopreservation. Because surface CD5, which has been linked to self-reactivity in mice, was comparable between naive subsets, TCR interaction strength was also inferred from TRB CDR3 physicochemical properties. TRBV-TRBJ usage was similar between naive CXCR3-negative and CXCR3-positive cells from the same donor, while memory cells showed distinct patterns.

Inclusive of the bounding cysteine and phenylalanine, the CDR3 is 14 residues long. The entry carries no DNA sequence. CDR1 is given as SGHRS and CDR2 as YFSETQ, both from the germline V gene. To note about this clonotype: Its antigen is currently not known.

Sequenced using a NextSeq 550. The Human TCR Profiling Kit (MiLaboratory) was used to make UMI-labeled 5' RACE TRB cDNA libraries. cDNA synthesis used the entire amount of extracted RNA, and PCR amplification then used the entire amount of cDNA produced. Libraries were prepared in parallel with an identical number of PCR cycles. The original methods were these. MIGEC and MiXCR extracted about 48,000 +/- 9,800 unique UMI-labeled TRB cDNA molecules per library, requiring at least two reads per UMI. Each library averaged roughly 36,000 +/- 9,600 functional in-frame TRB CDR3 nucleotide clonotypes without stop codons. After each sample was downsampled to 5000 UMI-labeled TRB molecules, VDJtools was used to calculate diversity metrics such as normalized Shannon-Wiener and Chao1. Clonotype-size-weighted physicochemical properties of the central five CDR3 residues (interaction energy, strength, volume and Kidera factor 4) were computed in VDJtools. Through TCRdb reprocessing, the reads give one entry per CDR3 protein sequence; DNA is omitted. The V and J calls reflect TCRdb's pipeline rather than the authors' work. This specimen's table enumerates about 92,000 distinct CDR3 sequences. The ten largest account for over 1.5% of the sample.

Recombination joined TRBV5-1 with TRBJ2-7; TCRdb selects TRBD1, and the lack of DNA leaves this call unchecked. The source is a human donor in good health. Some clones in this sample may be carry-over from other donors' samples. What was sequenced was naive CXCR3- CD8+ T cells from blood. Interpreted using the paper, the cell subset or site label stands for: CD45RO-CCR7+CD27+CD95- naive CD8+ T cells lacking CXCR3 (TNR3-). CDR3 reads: CASSSGQEVGEQYF.